Following are 30 T cell receptor beta chains from one sample sequenced in a study of T cell changes during pregnancy in multiple sclerosis. Only in-frame clones appear in the TCRdb table, and some are missing; sequencing was by immunoSEQ multiplex PCR. The data show about 40,000 clones, around 94% seen once. The sample consisted of CD8+ T cells from peripheral blood mononuclear cells, taken in the third trimester of pregnancy. The source is a female donor with multiple sclerosis, enrolled in a pregnancy study.

The chain has TRBV7-9 and TRBJ2-1, with 7 bases that match TRBD1. Germline lookup yields CDR1 SEHNR and CDR2 FQNEAQ (reference sequence). The CDR3 loop spans 15 amino acids. The junction had 8 bases not matched to a gene; V was cut back by 5 bases and J by 4 bases. CDR3: CASSATGPGYNEQFF. The CDR3 nucleotides are TGTGCCAGCAGCGCGACAGGGCCCGGGTACAATGAGCAGTTCTTC.

The chain joins TRBV7-9 to TRBJ2-3; the D gene is possibly TRBD1 (6 bases). The ends were cut back, 5 bases at V and 3 bases at J, with 15 bases in the middle. Germline CDR1 and CDR2: SEHNR and FQNEAQ (reference sequence). This CDR3 is built from 15 residues. The CDR3, as DNA: TGTGCCAGCAGCCAAACAGGGTATCGGACAGATACGCAGTATTTT. Protein product: CASSQTGYRTDTQYF.

The CDR3 here is CATANRFFATGEGYEQYF. CDR3 DNA sequence: TGTGCCACAGCAAACAGGTTTTTTGCGACAGGGGAGGGCTACGAGCAGTACTTC. This rearrangement joins TRBV2 to TRBJ2-7; D possibly corresponds to TRBD1 (8 bases). The germline gives CDR1 SNHLY, CDR2 FYNNEI. The germline V and J ends were trimmed by 10 bases and 3 bases, with 31 bases remaining between them. The CDR3 totals 18 residues.

The chain is built from TRBV7-2 and TRBJ2-1; D uncertain. Trimming shortened V by 0 bases and J by 4 bases, and 25 bases separated the two germline ends. The CDR3 consists of 20 residues. Germline-derived CDR1 and CDR2 are SGHTA and FQGNSA. The CDR3 reads CASSLATAFPSIPMYNEQFF. DNA of the CDR3: TGTGCCAGCAGCTTAGCCACAGCATTTCCCTCGATCCCCATGTACAATGAGCAGTTCTTC.

The rearrangement uses TRBV10-3 and TRBJ1-1; 8 positions agree with TRBD1. CDR3 size: 12 residues. Trimming at V came to 10 bases and at J to 3 bases, leaving 4 bases not matched to a gene. CDR1 and CDR2 (germline): ENHRY, SYGVKD. CDR3 bases: TGTGCCAGCGACAGGGGCGACACTGAAGCTTTCTTT. Translation gives CASDRGDTEAFF.

This chain connects TRBV19 to TRBJ2-5; perhaps TRBD1 as D (7 bases). The length of the CDR3 is 15 residues. Germline V gene lookup returns CDR1 LNHDA and CDR2 SQIVND (reference sequence). The ends were cut back, 3 bases at V and 3 bases at J, with 14 bases in the middle. The CDR3 DNA reads as TGTGCCAGTAGTATCGGCGCGGGGACAGAAGAGACCCAGTACTTC. Translated, it gives CASSIGAGTEETQYF.

V gene TRBV11-2 combines with J gene TRBJ1-5, with D possibly being TRBD1 (5 bases). V lost 3 bases and J lost 4, with 19 bases in between. Germline V lookup: CDR1 SGHAT, CDR2 FQNNGV. The CDR3 is 17 amino acids. The CDR3 DNA is TGTGCCAGCAGCTTGGGACTGGCGGGGTTGATAAATCAGCCCCAGCATTTT. Residues: CASSLGLAGLINQPQHF. The full variable domain, completed using reference TRBV11-2 and TRBJ1-5, is EAGVAQSPRYKIIEKRQSVAFWCNPISGHATLYWYQQILGQGPKLLIQFQNNGVVDDSQLPKDRFSAERLKGVDSTLKIQPAKLEDSAVYLCASSLGLAGLINQPQHFGDGTRLSIL.

V gene TRBV2 combines with J gene TRBJ1-5; weak D call: TRBD1 (5 bases). Germline CDR1 and CDR2: SNHLY and FYNNEI. The V and J ends lost 11 bases and 0 bases respectively, with 14 bases between them. This CDR3 contains 14 residues. The CDR3 here is CAGGDSYSNQPQHF. Here the CDR3 DNA reads TGTGCCGGCGGAGACAGTTATAGCAATCAGCCCCAGCATTTT.

The chain is built from TRBV30 and TRBJ1-5, with D uncertain. Trimming shortened V by 2 bases and J by 8 bases, and 13 bases separated the two germline ends. CDR1 and CDR2 from the germline V gene are GTSNPN and SVGIG (reference sequence). The length of the CDR3 is 13 residues. The CDR3 reads CAWSLTGGEPQHF. DNA of the CDR3: TGTGCCTGGAGTCTGACCGGCGGGGAGCCCCAGCATTTT. Variable domain in full (rest from reference TRBV30 and TRBJ1-5): SQTIHQWPATLVQPVGSPLSLECTVEGTSNPNLYWYRQAAGRGLQLLFYSVGIGQISSEVPQNLSASRPQDRQFILSSKKLLLSDSGFYLCAWSLTGGEPQHFGDGTRLSIL.

V is TRBV9 and J is TRBJ2-3; 9 positions agree with TRBD2. The CDR3 length is 15 residues. Trimming removed 3 bases from V and 2 bases from J; junction bases left unmatched: 4. From germline, CDR1 is SGDLS and CDR2 YYNGEE. The chain's CDR3 is CASSASGDNTDTQYF. In nucleotides, the CDR3 is TGTGCCAGCAGCGCTAGCGGGGACAACACAGATACGCAGTATTTT. Full variable domain (rest looked up from reference TRBV9 and TRBJ2-3): DSGVTQTPKHLITATGQRVTLRCSPRSGDLSVYWYQQSLDQGLQFLIQYYNGEERAKGNILERFSAQQFPDLHSELNLSSLELGDSALYFCASSASGDNTDTQYFGPGTRLTVL.

The chain joins TRBV11-2 to TRBJ2-3; D is unclear. Trimming pared 9 bases from V and 1 base from J, leaving 14 bases between. The CDR3 covers 14 residues. The germline gives CDR1 SGHAT, CDR2 FQNNGV. The CDR3 DNA sequence: TGTGCCAGGCGGTCGGCGGCTGGCACAGATACGCAGTATTTT. This gives the protein CARRSAAGTDTQYF.

The V call is TRBV11-2, the J call TRBJ2-7; TRBD1 aligns across 7 bases. Germline values: CDR1 SGHAT, CDR2 FQNNGV. The length of the CDR3 is 16 residues. The V gene end was trimmed by 6 bases and the J gene end by 0 bases; junction bases not matched to a gene: 11. The CDR3 protein is CASSFTGESSSYEQYF. In DNA form, the CDR3 reads TGTGCCAGCAGTTTTACAGGGGAGTCTAGCTCCTACGAGCAGTACTTC.

The count of this clone is one. The chain uses TRBV5-4 and TRBJ1-1; no firm D call. The CDR3 sequence is 15 residues long. V lost 4 bases, J lost 3 bases, and 16 bases lay in between. Germline V gene lookup returns CDR1 SGHNT and CDR2 YYREEE (reference sequence). The CDR3 coding sequence is TGTGCCAGCAGCCTCCCTGAGGGCCAGGACACTGAAGCTTTCTTT. This codes for CASSLPEGQDTEAFF.

The genes are TRBV5-5 and TRBJ1-2; maybe TRBD1 (5 bases). CDR1 SGHKS and CDR2 YYEKEE come from the germline V gene (reference sequence). The V gene lost 4 bases and the J gene lost 5 bases, with 15 bases spanning the gap. This CDR3 spans 14 amino acids. This CDR3 reads CASSPDITGYGYTF. Written as DNA, the CDR3 is TGTGCCAGCAGCCCCGATATTACAGGATATGGCTACACCTTC.

The genes are TRBV27 and TRBJ1-2; D may be TRBD1 (5 bases). Germline CDR1 MNHEY, CDR2 SMNVEV (reference sequence). V was pared by 6 bases and J by 8 bases, with 16 bases between. The CDR3 is 13 amino acids. The CDR3 loop is CASSNQGFGGYTF. CDR3 nucleotide sequence: TGTGCCAGCAGCAATCAGGGTTTCGGAGGCTACACCTTC.

The chain carries TRBV4-2 and TRBJ2-1, with a possible D match to TRBD2 (6 bases). V lost 2 bases and J lost 5, with 13 bases in between. CDR3 length: 15 residues. CDR1 and CDR2 from the germline V gene are LGHNA and YNFKEQ. The CDR3: CASSQIWGENNEQFF. CDR3 sequence (DNA): TGTGCCAGCAGCCAAATTTGGGGGGAGAACAATGAGCAGTTCTTC.

V gene TRBV5-1 combines with J gene TRBJ2-3, with 12 bases fitting TRBD2. Germline V gene sequence: CDR1 SGHRS, CDR2 YFSETQ. Trimming at V came to 3 bases and at J to 7 bases, leaving 6 bases not matched to a gene. This CDR3 spans 15 amino acids. The CDR3 DNA reads TGCGCCAGCAGCTCCCGCCTAGCGGGGGGGAATACGCAGTATTTT. This sequence encodes CASSSRLAGGNTQYF. Drawing the rest from reference TRBV5-1 and TRBJ2-3, the complete variable domain is KAGVTQTPRYLIKTRGQQVTLSCSPISGHRSVSWYQQTPGQGLQFLFEYFSETQRNKGNFPGRFSGRQFSNSRSEMNVSTLELGDSALYLCASSSRLAGGNTQYFGPGTRLTVL.

V is TRBV7-9 and J is TRBJ2-7, with 9 bases matching TRBD2. After removal of 3 bases from V and 4 bases from J, the junction contained 1 base not matched to a gene. Germline lookup yields CDR1 SEHNR and CDR2 FQNEAQ (reference sequence). This CDR3 spans 13 amino acids. DNA of the CDR3: TGTGCCAGCAGCTTGAGCGGGGGGTACGAGCAGTACTTC. Its protein is CASSLSGGYEQYF.

This sequence joins TRBV2 and TRBJ2-3; 16 nucleotides agree with TRBD2. There are 17 residues in the CDR3. V was pared by 7 bases and J by 3 bases, with 7 bases of the junction left unmatched. The germline V gene has CDR1 SNHLY and CDR2 FYNNEI. The CDR3 bases are TGTGCCAGCACCCCGGGACTAGCGGGGGGGTGGACAGATACGCAGTATTTT. It specifies CASTPGLAGGWTDTQYF. Filled out from reference TRBV2 and TRBJ2-3, the complete variable domain reads EPEVTQTPSHQVTQMGQEVILRCVPISNHLYFYWYRQILGQKVEFLVSFYNNEISEKSEIFDDQFSVERPDGSNFTLKIRSTKLEDSAMYFCASTPGLAGGWTDTQYFGPGTRLTVL.

The gene calls are TRBV5-1 and TRBJ1-4; 9 bases line up with TRBD1. J was trimmed by 1 base and V by 1 base; bases with no gene match: 2. Per germline, CDR1 SGHRS and CDR2 YFSETQ. There are 16 residues in the CDR3. CDR3 protein: CASSLYRGQTNEKLFF. DNA of the CDR3: TGCGCCAGCAGCTTGTACAGGGGGCAAACTAATGAAAAACTGTTTTTT. Supplemented by reference TRBV5-1 and TRBJ1-4, the full variable domain reads KAGVTQTPRYLIKTRGQQVTLSCSPISGHRSVSWYQQTPGQGLQFLFEYFSETQRNKGNFPGRFSGRQFSNSRSEMNVSTLELGDSALYLCASSLYRGQTNEKLFFGSGTQLSVL.

The chain is built from TRBV11-2 and TRBJ1-2, with TRBD1 matching over 9 bases. The length of the CDR3 is 17 residues. Germline CDR1 and CDR2: SGHAT and FQNNGV. The V segment lost 6 bases and the J segment 5 bases; nucleotides outside the gene matches: 16. CDR3: CASSHTRDRVSCYGYTF. The CDR3 DNA follows: TGTGCCAGCAGTCATACCCGGGACAGGGTAAGTTGTTATGGCTACACCTTC.

The gene calls are TRBV10-1 and TRBJ1-1; D unclear. CDR3 size: 11 residues. V was pared by 4 bases and J by 5 bases, with 5 bases between. Germline V gene sequence: CDR1 WNHNN, CDR2 SYGVQD (reference sequence). Written as DNA, the CDR3 is TGCGCCAGCAGTGCCGGGACTGAAGCTTTCTTT. The encoded protein is CASSAGTEAFF.

This clone was seen only once. The chain uses TRBV29-1 and TRBJ1-2; TRBD1 matches at 9 bases. Germline trimming cut 6 bases from V and 3 bases from J; bases unmatched to any gene: 5. The CDR3 totals 13 residues. Per the germline V gene, CDR1 is SQVTM and CDR2 is ANQGSEA. The CDR3 region is CSVGDREYYGYTF. In nucleotides, the CDR3 is TGCAGCGTCGGGGACAGGGAGTACTATGGCTACACCTTC.

The chain couples TRBV6-5 to TRBJ1-2, with TRBD1 matching over 9 bases. The germline gives CDR1 MNHEY, CDR2 SVGAGI. The junction had 8 bases not matched to a gene; V was cut back by 7 bases and J by 8 bases. This CDR3 has 13 amino acids. This chain's CDR3 is CASTQGADYGYTF. CDR3 DNA sequence: TGTGCCAGCACACAGGGGGCTGATTACGGCTACACCTTC.

This clone was picked up one time. The chain joins TRBV7-8 to TRBJ1-2; 8 bases align to TRBD1. With 0 bases clipped from V and 5 bases from J, the junction kept 2 bases outside the gene matches. CDR3 length: 14 residues. CDR1 SGHVS and CDR2 FQNEAQ come from the germline V gene. The CDR3 is CASSLAGQVYGYTF. The CDR3 DNA is TGTGCCAGCAGCTTAGCGGGACAGGTTTATGGCTACACCTTC.

The chain links TRBV5-5 to TRBJ1-4; TRBD1 matches at 7 bases. The germline CDR1 and CDR2 sequences are SGHKS and YYEKEE (reference sequence). The J segment lost 4 bases and the V segment lost 4 bases, leaving 4 bases of the junction unmatched. This CDR3 region has 14 residues. The CDR3 spells CASSEGQINEKLFF. DNA for the CDR3: TGTGCCAGCAGCGAGGGACAGATTAATGAAAAACTGTTTTTT.

The chain recombines TRBV4-2 with TRBJ2-7; 8 bases agree with TRBD1. The CDR3 totals 14 residues. V dropped 2 bases and J dropped 4; count of bases not matched to a gene: 4. Germline V gives CDR1 LGHNA, CDR2 YNFKEQ. The CDR3 region is CASSQRTGLYEQYF. CDR3 nucleotide sequence: TGTGCCAGCAGCCAACGGACAGGGCTGTACGAGCAGTACTTC.

A word on this clone: Other nucleotide sequences in the sample specify the same CDR3. This chain uses TRBV29-1 with TRBJ1-2; TRBD1 matches at 8 bases. Germline V CDR1 and CDR2: SQVTM, ANQGSEA. Germline trimming cut 4 bases from V and 4 bases from J; bases unmatched to any gene: 14. The CDR3 length is 16 residues. CDR3 region: CSVGRTGSEASYGYTF. The DNA of the CDR3 is TGCAGCGTTGGGAGGACAGGGTCCGAAGCTAGCTATGGCTACACCTTC.

This chain joins TRBV9 and TRBJ2-7; 7 positions match TRBD1. This CDR3 region has 14 residues. The ends lost 6 bases at V and 2 bases at J; junction bases unmatched: 8. Germline lookup yields CDR1 SGDLS and CDR2 YYNGEE. The CDR3 coding sequence is TGTGCCAGCACACACAGGGGCACTCCCTACGAGCAGTACTTC. Residues: CASTHRGTPYEQYF.

This clone has just one count. V usage is TRBV7-4 and J usage is TRBJ2-7, with 8 bases that match TRBD1. Losses at the gene ends were 7 bases for V and 1 base for J; bases not matched to a gene: 12. The germline gives CDR1 SGHVT, CDR2 SQSDAQ. CDR3 length: 16 residues. The CDR3 nucleotides are TGTGCCAGCAACCGTAACCCCCGGGACAGGTCCTACGAGCAGTACTTC. This translates into CASNRNPRDRSYEQYF.